This T cell receptor (beta chain) is drawn from a study of blood T cell repertoires in COVID-19. Overall study context: Samples taken during acute and convalescent COVID-19 were collected in the United States, Italy and Spain. PBMCs, B-cell-depleted T cells, or T cells provided the cDNA or gDNA that made up the material.

Per the original methods: Cell counts per sample came from amplifying reference gene primers. The table came from immunoSEQ multiplex PCR; TCRdb's copy has only in-frame clones and leaves some out. V, J and clone size derive from that table, while D and trimming were established from the DNA sequence. The sample lists some 120,000 clones, roughly 72% occurring once. V lost 0 bases to trimming and J lost 3 bases; unmatched junction nucleotides: 3. The CDR3 consists of 15 residues. Germline assignment: CDR1 LGHNA and CDR2 YNFKEQ. J is TRBJ1-1 and V is TRBV4-2; TRBD1 agrees at 8 bases. Material: peripheral blood. This clonotype was sampled from a man in his sixties with acute or convalescent COVID-19. The CDR3 is CASSQDAGGDTEAFF. CDR3 DNA: TGTGCCAGCAGCCAAGATGCAGGGGGCGACACTGAAGCTTTCTTT.